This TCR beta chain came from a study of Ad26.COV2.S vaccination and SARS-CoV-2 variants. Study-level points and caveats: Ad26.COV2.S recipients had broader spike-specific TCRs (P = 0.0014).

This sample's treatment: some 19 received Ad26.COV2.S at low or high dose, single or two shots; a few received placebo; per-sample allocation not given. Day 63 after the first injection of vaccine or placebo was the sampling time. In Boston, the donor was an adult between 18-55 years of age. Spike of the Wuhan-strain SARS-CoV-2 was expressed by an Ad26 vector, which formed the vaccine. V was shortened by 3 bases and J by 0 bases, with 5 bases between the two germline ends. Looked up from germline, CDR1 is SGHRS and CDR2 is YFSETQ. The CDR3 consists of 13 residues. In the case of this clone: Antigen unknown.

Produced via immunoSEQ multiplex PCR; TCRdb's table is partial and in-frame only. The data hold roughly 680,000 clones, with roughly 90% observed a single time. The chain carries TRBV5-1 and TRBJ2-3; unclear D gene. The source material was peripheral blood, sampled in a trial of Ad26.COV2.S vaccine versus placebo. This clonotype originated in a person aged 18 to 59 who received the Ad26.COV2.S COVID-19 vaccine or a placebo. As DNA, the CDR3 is TGCGCCAGCAGCTCGACGAGCACAGATACGCAGTATTTT. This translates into CASSSTSTDTQYF. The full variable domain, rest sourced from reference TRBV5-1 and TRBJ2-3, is KAGVTQTPRYLIKTRGQQVTLSCSPISGHRSVSWYQQTPGQGLQFLFEYFSETQRNKGNFPGRFSGRQFSNSRSEMNVSTLELGDSALYLCASSSTSTDTQYFGPGTRLTVL.